What follows are 12 T cell receptor beta chains derived from one specimen sequenced in a study of T cells in narcolepsy. Assay used: immunoSEQ multiplex PCR; TCRdb lists only in-frame clones, some missing. The data hold some 32,000 clones, with around 80% observed a single time. Sequenced input: CD45RA- memory CD4+ T cells from PBMCs. The receptors derive from a human donor with narcolepsy.

The chain carries TRBV6-1 and TRBJ2-3; D perhaps matches TRBD2 (6 bases). Germline CDR1 reads MNHNS; CDR2 reads SASEGT. Trimming left V 2 bases short and J 3 bases short, with 18 bases between. The CDR3 runs to 17 residues. The CDR3 protein is CASSEYSGWGETDTQYF. For the CDR3, the DNA is TGTGCCAGCAGTGAATACAGCGGGTGGGGGGAGACAGATACGCAGTATTTT.

V gene TRBV28 combines with J gene TRBJ1-5; D remains unclear. Germline lookup yields CDR1 MDHEN and CDR2 SYDVKM. Trimming took 8 bases from V and 8 from J, leaving 16 bases between them. This CDR3 spans 13 amino acids. CDR3 bases: TGTGCCAGCTTTACACTCCCCTCGGAGCCCCAGCATTTT. This codes for CASFTLPSEPQHF.

V usage is TRBV20-1 and J usage is TRBJ1-1; D uncertain. The V and J ends lost 0 bases and 11 bases respectively, with 10 bases between them. This CDR3 is built from 11 residues. The germline V gene encodes CDR1 DFQATT and CDR2 SNEGSKA (reference sequence). CDR3 in amino acids: CSARDWSEAFF. The CDR3 DNA reads as TGCAGTGCTAGAGACTGGAGCGAGGCTTTCTTT.

The chain is built from TRBV5-5 and TRBJ1-2; no reliable D call. V was shortened by 1 base and J by 4 bases, with 8 bases between the two germline ends. Germline V gene sequence: CDR1 SGHKS, CDR2 YYEKEE (reference sequence). The CDR3 covers 13 residues. The CDR3 is CASSLMSAYGYTF. The CDR3 bases are TGTGCCAGCAGCTTGATGTCAGCCTATGGCTACACCTTC.

The chain combines TRBV14 with TRBJ1-1; 9 bases map to TRBD1. The J segment lost 5 bases and the V segment lost 4 bases, leaving 17 bases of the junction unmatched. There are 18 residues in the CDR3. Germline CDR1 reads SGHDN; CDR2 reads FVKESK. The CDR3 protein is CASSLLTGQGMIRTEAFF. The CDR3 nucleotides are TGTGCCAGCAGCCTACTAACCGGACAGGGGATGATAAGGACTGAAGCTTTCTTT.

This sequence joins TRBV7-9 and TRBJ1-1, with 7 bases that match TRBD1. V trimming: 5 bases; J trimming: 0 bases; junction bases outside the gene matches: 3. CDR1 SEHNR and CDR2 FQNEAQ come from the germline V gene (reference sequence). CDR3 size: 14 residues. The CDR3 nucleotides read TGTGCCAGCAGCCCGGGACAGATGAACACTGAAGCTTTCTTT. This translates into CASSPGQMNTEAFF.

J is TRBJ2-1 and V is TRBV29-1; 10 bases are a match to TRBD2. Germline CDR1 and CDR2: SQVTM and ANQGSEA. The J segment lost 5 bases and the V segment lost 6 bases, leaving 10 bases of the junction unmatched. The CDR3 is made up of 15 amino acids. The CDR3 nucleotides are TGCAGCGTGGACAGAGGACTAGCGGTCAACAATGAGCAGTTCTTC. It translates to CSVDRGLAVNNEQFF.

The chain recombines TRBV6-5 with TRBJ2-7, with D unresolved. V was cut by 7 bases and J by 2 bases, with 9 bases left in between. Germline V lookup: CDR1 MNHEY, CDR2 SVGAGI. This CDR3 spans 12 amino acids. CDR3 DNA sequence: TGTGCCAGCACTGGCCCGACCTACGAGCAGTACTTC. Its protein product is CASTGPTYEQYF.

This clone was seen just once. The chain has TRBV11-2 and TRBJ2-5, with D maybe TRBD1 (5 bases). Germline V lookup: CDR1 SGHAT, CDR2 FQNNGV. The CDR3 sequence is 11 residues long. V dropped 5 bases and J dropped 9 bases, with 10 bases sitting between them. The DNA of the CDR3 is TGTGCCAGCAGCCTAGGGGTTTCCCAGTACTTC. It codes for CASSLGVSQYF. Full variable domain (remainder filled in from reference TRBV11-2 and TRBJ2-5): EAGVAQSPRYKIIEKRQSVAFWCNPISGHATLYWYQQILGQGPKLLIQFQNNGVVDDSQLPKDRFSAERLKGVDSTLKIQPAKLEDSAVYLCASSLGVSQYFGPGTRLLVL.

The chain employs TRBV4-1 and TRBJ1-6; 10 bases agree with TRBD1. This CDR3 has 14 amino acids. Trimming cost V 4 bases and J 7 bases; bases outside gene matches: 1. Looked up from germline, CDR1 is MGHRA and CDR2 is YSYEKL. The CDR3 bases are TGCGCCAGCAGCCGGGACAGGGGCAATTCACCCCTCCACTTT. Translation gives CASSRDRGNSPLHF.

The rearrangement joins TRBV6-6 to TRBJ1-1; D is uncertain. Germline CDR1 is MNHNY and CDR2 is SVGAGI (reference sequence). V was trimmed by 0 bases and J by 1 base, leaving 3 bases between them. CDR3 length equals 13 residues. CDR3 amino acids: CASSYSRNTEAFF. The CDR3 nucleotides read TGTGCCAGCAGTTACTCCAGGAACACTGAAGCTTTCTTT.

V usage is TRBV2 and J usage is TRBJ1-3; no clear D. Trimming left V 1 base short and J 4 bases short, with 8 bases between. Germline lookup yields CDR1 SNHLY and CDR2 FYNNEI. CDR3 length equals 14 residues. Here the CDR3 reads CASSEGGIGNTIYF. The DNA of the CDR3 is TGTGCCAGCAGTGAAGGGGGAATAGGAAACACCATATATTTT.